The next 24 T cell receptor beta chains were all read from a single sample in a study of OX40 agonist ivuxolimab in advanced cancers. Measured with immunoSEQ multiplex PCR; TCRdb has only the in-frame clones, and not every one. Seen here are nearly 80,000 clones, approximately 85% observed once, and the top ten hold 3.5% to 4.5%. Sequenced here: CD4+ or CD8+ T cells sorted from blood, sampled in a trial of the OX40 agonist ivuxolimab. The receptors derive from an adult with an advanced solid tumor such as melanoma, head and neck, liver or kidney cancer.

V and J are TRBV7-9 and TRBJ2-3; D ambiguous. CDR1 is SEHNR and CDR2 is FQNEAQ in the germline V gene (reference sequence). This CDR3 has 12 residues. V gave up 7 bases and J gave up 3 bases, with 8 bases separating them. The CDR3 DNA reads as TGTGCCAGCAAGAGAGCGACAGATACGCAGTATTTT. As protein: CASKRATDTQYF.

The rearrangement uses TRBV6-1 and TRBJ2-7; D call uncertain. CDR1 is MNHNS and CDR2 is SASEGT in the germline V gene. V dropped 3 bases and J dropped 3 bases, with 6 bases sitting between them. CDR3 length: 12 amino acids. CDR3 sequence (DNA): TGTGCCAGCAGTGAGGTGGTCTACGAGCAGTACTTC. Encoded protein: CASSEVVYEQYF.

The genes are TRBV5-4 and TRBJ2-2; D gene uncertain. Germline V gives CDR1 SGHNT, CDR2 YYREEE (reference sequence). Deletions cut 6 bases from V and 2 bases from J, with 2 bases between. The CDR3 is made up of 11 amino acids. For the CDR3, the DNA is TGTGCCAGCACCAACACCGGGGAGCTGTTTTTT. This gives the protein CASTNTGELFF.

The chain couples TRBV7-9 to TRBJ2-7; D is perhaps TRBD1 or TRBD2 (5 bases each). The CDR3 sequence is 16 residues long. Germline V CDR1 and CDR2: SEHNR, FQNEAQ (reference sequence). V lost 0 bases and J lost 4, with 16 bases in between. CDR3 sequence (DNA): TGTGCCAGCAGCTTAGCGAGGGGCGCCTGGGGGTACGAGCAGTACTTC. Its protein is CASSLARGAWGYEQYF. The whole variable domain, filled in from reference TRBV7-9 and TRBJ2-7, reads DTGVSQNPRHKITKRGQNVTFRCDPISEHNRLYWYRQTLGQGPEFLTYFQNEAQLEKSRLLSDRFSAERPKGSFSTLEIQRTEQGDSAMYLCASSLARGAWGYEQYFGPGTRLTVT.

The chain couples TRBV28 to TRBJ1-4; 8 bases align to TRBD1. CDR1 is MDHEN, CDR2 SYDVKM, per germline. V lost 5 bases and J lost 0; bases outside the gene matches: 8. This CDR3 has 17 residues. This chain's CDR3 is CASSDRGQRATNEKLFF. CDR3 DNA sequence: TGTGCCAGCAGTGACAGGGGCCAACGCGCAACTAATGAAAAACTGTTTTTT.

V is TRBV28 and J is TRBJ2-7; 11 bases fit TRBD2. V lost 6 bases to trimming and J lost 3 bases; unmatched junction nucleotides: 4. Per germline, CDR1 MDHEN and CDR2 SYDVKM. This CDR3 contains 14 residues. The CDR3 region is CASSPLAGDYEQYF. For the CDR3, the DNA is TGTGCCAGCAGCCCACTAGCGGGAGACTACGAGCAGTACTTC. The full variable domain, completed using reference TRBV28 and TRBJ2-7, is DVKVTQSSRYLVKRTGEKVFLECVQDMDHENMFWYRQDPGLGLRLIYFSYDVKMKEKGDIPEGYSVSREKKERFSLILESASTNQTSMYLCASSPLAGDYEQYFGPGTRLTVT.

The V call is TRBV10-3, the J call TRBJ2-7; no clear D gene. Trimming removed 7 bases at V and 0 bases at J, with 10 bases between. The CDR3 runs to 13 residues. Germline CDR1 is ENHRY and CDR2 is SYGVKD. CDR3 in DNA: TGTGCCATCAACCCTGACACCTCCTACGAGCAGTACTTC. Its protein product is CAINPDTSYEQYF.

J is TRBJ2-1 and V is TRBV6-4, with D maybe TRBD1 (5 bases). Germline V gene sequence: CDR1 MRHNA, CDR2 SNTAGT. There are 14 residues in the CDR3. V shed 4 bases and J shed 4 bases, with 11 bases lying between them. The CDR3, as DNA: TGTGCCAGCAGTGCCCATCCAGGGTACAATGAGCAGTTCTTC. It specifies CASSAHPGYNEQFF.

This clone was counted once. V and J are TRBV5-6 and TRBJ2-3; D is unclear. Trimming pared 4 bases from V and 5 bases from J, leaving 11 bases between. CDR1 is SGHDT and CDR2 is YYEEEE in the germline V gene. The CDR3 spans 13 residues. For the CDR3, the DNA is TGTGCCAGCAGCCGAACCCCGGGAGATACGCAGTATTTT. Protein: CASSRTPGDTQYF.

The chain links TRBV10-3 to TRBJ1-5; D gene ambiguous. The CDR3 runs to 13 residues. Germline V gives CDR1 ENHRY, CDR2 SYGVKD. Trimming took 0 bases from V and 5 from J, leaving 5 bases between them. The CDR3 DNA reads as TGTGCCATCAGTGAGTCCGAGTATCAGCCCCAGCATTTT. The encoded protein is CAISESEYQPQHF.

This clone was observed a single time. As DNA, the CDR3 is TGTGCCAGCAGCCCCTCCGGAAGGGCCTACGAGCAGTACTTC. This sequence encodes CASSPSGRAYEQYF. The J gene is TRBJ2-5, the V gene TRBV7-2; D is unresolved. The J call may be wrong; the DNA end is better matched by TRBJ2-7. Germline values: CDR1 SGHTA, CDR2 FQGNSA. The CDR3 contains 14 residues.

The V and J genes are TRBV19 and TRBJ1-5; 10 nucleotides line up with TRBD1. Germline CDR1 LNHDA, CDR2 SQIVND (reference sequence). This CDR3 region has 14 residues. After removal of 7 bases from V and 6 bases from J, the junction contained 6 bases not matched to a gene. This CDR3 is CASNRDRGGQPQHF. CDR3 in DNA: TGTGCCAGTAACCGGGACAGGGGAGGTCAGCCCCAGCATTTT.

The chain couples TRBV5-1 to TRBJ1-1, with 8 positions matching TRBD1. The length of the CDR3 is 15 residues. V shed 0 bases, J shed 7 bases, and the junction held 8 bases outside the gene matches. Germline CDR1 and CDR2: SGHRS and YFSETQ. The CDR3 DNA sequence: TGCGCCAGCAGCTTGGTAGCAGGGGGCGGTTATGAAGCTTTCTTT. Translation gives CASSLVAGGGYEAFF. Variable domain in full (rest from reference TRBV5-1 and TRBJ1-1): KAGVTQTPRYLIKTRGQQVTLSCSPISGHRSVSWYQQTPGQGLQFLFEYFSETQRNKGNFPGRFSGRQFSNSRSEMNVSTLELGDSALYLCASSLVAGGGYEAFFGQGTRLTVV.

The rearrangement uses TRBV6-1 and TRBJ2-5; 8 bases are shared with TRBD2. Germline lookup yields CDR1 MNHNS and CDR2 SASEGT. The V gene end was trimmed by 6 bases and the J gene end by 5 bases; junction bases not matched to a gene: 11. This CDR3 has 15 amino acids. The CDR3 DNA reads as TGTGCCAGCAGCGGGAGGGCCTTACCATTCGAGACCCAGTACTTC. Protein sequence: CASSGRALPFETQYF.

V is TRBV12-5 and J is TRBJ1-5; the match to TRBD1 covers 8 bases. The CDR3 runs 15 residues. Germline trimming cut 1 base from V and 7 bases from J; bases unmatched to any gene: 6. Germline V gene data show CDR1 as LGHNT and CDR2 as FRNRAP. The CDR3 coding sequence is TGTGCTAGTGGTTTGGACGGGACAGGCTGGCAGCCCCAGCATTTT. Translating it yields CASGLDGTGWQPQHF.

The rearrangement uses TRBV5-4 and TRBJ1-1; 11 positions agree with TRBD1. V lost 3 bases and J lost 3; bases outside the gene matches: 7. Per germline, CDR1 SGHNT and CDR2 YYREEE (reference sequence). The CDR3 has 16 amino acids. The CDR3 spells CASSYGTGGEDTEAFF. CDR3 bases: TGTGCCAGCAGCTATGGGACAGGGGGGGAGGACACTGAAGCTTTCTTT.

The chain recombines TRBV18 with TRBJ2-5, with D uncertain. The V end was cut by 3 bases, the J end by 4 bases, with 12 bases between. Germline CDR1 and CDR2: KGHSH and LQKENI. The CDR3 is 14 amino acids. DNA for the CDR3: TGTGCCAGCTCACCTCCGGTTCTTCGAGAGACCCAGTACTTC. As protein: CASSPPVLRETQYF.

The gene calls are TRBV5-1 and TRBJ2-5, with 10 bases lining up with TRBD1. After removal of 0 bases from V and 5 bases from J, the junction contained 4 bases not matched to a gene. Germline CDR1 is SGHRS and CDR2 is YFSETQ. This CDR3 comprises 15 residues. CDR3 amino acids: CASSLGQGAVETQYF. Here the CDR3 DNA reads TGCGCCAGCAGCTTGGGACAGGGGGCTGTGGAGACCCAGTACTTC. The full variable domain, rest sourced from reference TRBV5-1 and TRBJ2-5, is KAGVTQTPRYLIKTRGQQVTLSCSPISGHRSVSWYQQTPGQGLQFLFEYFSETQRNKGNFPGRFSGRQFSNSRSEMNVSTLELGDSALYLCASSLGQGAVETQYFGPGTRLLVL.

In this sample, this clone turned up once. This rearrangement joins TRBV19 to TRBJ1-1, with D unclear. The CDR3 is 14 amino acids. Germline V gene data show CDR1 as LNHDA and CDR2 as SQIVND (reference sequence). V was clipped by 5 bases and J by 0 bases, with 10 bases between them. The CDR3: CASSGRPLNTEAFF. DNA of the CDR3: TGTGCCAGTAGTGGGCGGCCCCTGAACACTGAAGCTTTCTTT.

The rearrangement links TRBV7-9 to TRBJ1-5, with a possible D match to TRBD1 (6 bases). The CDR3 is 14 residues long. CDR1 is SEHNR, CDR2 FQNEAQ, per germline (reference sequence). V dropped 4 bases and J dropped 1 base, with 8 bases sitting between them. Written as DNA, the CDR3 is TGTGCCAGCAGCTCCACAGGGAGCAATCAGCCCCAGCATTTT. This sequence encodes CASSSTGSNQPQHF.

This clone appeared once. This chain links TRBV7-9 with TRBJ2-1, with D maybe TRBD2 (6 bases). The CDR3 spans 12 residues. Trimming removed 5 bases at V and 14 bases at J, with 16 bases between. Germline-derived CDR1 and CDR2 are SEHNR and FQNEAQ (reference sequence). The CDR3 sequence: CASSRDAGPKFF. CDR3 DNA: TGTGCCAGCAGCCGAGATGCGGGACCTAAGTTCTTC. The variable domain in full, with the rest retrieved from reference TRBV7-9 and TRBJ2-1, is DTGVSQNPRHKITKRGQNVTFRCDPISEHNRLYWYRQTLGQGPEFLTYFQNEAQLEKSRLLSDRFSAERPKGSFSTLEIQRTEQGDSAMYLCASSRDAGPKFFGPGTRLTVL.

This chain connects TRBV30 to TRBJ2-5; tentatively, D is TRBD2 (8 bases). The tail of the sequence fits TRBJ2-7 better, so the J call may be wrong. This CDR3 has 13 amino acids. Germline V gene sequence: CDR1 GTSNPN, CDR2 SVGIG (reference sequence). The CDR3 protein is CAWSAGGQYEQYF. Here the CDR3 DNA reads TGTGCCTGGAGCGCGGGGGGACAGTACGAGCAGTACTTC.

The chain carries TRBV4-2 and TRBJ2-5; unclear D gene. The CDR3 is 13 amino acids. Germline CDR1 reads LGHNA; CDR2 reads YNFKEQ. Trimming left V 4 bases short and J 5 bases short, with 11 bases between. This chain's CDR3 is CASSPQQAETQYF. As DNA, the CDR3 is TGTGCCAGCAGCCCCCAGCAAGCTGAGACCCAGTACTTC.

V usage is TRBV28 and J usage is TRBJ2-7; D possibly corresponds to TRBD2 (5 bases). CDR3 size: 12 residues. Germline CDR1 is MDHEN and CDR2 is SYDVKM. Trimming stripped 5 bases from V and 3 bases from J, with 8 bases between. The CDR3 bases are TGTGCCAGCAGTCTAGAGGGCTACGAGCAGTACTTC. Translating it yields CASSLEGYEQYF.